Here is one T cell receptor beta chain with its context. Its antigen is as yet unknown. The sample belongs to a study of Graves' ophthalmopathy and Graves' hyperthyroidism. Study-wide points: Sensitivity reached 60% to 71% and specificity about 78% when the model predicted ophthalmopathy progression. Blood also harbored most expanded thyroid clonotypes above 0.001 frequency.

The V gene's germline CDR1 is SEHNR and CDR2 FQNEAQ (reference sequence). CDR3 length: 15 residues. Trimming took off 4 bases at V and 4 bases at J, with 17 bases between the two ends. Transcripts of RNA were the source for amplifying TCR beta CDR3 regions. A first-round RT-PCR used HTBI primers, followed by a second-round multiplex PCR. TCRdb itself ran the multiplex PCR reads through MiXCR, one entry per CDR3 protein. The sample yields about 410,000 distinct CDR3 sequences, 18% seen once. Patients were diagnosed from clinical symptoms, serum thyroxine, TRAb, thyroid ultrasound and orbital computed tomography.

The receptor was derived from a young woman with Graves' ophthalmopathy. The sequencing sample was made of peripheral blood. This chain connects TRBV7-9 to TRBJ2-7, with D maybe TRBD2 (5 bases). The CDR3 coding sequence is TGTGCCAGCAGCTACATCCGGGATACACCATACGAGCAGTACTTC. This translates into CASSYIRDTPYEQYF.